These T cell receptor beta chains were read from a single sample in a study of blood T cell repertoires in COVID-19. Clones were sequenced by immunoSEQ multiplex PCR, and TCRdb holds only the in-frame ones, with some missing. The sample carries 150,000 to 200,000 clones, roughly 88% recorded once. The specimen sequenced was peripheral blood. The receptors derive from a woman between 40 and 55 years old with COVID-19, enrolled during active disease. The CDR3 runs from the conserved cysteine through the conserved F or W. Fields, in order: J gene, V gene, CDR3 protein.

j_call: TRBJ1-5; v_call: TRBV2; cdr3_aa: CASRLGQNNQPQHF
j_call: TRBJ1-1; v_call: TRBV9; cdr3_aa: CASSGGTGTMNTEAFF
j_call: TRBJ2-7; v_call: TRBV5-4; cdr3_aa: CASSPRLAGEHVEQYF
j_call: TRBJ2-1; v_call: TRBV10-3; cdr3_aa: CAISDAGRGPPRDEQFF
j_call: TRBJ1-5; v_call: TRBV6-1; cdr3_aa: CASSEGQYLSNQPQHF
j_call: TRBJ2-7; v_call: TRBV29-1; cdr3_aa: CSVIAGQLIYEQYF
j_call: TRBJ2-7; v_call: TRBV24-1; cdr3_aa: CATRGGLADEQYF
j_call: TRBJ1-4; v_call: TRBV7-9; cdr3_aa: CASSLGDRVYEKLFF
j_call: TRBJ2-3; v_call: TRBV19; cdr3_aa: CASSPRDTSTDTQYF
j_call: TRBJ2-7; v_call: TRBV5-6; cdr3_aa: CASSPAGGQGRSEQYF
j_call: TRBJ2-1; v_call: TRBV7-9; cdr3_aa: CASSHPLSFDEQFF
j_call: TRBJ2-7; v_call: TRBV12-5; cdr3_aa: CAPDPGQAYEQYF
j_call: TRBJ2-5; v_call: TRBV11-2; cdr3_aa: CASSLTFQQETQYF
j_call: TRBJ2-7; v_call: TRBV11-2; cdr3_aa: CASSLDSPYEQYF
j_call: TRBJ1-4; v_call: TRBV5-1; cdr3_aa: CASSLDSRGNEKLFF
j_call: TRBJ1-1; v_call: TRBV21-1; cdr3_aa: CASTLKGQEAFF
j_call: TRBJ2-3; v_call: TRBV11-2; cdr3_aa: CASSLTPKNRGLIDTQYF
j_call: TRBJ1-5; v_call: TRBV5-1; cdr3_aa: CASSLEGETQPQHF
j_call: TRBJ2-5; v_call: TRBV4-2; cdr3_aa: CASSQDGLVQETQYF
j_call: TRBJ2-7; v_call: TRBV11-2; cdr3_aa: CASSPSRLASGNSYEQYF
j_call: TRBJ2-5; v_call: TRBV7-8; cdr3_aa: CASRRRGEVETQYF
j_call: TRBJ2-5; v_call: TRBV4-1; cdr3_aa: CASSQGGFQETQYF